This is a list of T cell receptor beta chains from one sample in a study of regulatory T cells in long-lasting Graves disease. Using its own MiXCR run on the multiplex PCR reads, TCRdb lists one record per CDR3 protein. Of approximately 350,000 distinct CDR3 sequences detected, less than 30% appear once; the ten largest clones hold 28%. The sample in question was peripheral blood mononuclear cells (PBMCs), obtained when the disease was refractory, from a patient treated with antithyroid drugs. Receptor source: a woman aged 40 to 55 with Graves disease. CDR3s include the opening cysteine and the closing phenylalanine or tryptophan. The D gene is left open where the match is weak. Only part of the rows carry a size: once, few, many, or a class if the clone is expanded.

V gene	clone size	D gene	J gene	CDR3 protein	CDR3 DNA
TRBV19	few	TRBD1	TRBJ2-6	CASSHPRQGLIAGANVLTF	TGTGCCAGTAGCCATCCACGACAGGGTCTAATTGCTGGGGCCAACGTCCTGACTTTC
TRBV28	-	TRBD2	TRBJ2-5	CASSRGGLAKETQYF	TGTGCCAGCAGCCGGGGGGGACTAGCGAAAGAGACCCAGTACTTC
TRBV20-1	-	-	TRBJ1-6	CSAGGAGSGLSYNSPLHF	TGCAGTGCTGGGGGGGCAGGGAGCGGACTCTCCTATAATTCACCCCTCCACTTT
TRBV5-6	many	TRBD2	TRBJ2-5	CASRSSTGRVREETQYF	TGTGCCAGCAGGTCTTCTACCGGGAGGGTGAGAGAAGAGACCCAGTACTTC
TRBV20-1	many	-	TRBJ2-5	CSAPMGRGETQYF	TGCAGTGCTCCGATGGGCAGGGGAGAGACCCAGTACTTC
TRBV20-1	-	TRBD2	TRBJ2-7	CSARTSGAQYF	TGCAGTGCTAGAACTAGCGGGGCGCAGTACTTC
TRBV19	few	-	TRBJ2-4	CASRPTVTLAKNIQYF	TGTGCCAGTAGACCGACAGTCACGCTAGCCAAAAACATTCAGTACTTC
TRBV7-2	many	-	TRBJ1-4	CASSPQVGGPDEKLFF	TGTGCCAGCAGCCCCCAAGTCGGGGGACCGGACGAAAAACTGTTTTTT
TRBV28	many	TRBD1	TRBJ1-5	CASSPRGQGIYQPQHF	TGTGCCAGCAGTCCCCGAGGACAGGGAATTTATCAGCCCCAGCATTTT
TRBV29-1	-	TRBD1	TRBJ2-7	CSVVNGTAQLRQYF	TGCAGCGTTGTGAACGGGACAGCTCAACTTCGGCAGTACTTC
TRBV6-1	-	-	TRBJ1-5	CAITFIGGDQPQHF	TGTGCCATCACTTTCATCGGGGGGGATCAGCCCCAGCATTTT
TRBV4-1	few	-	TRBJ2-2	CASSQESTTTGELFF	TGCGCCAGCAGCCAAGAATCCACAACAACCGGGGAGCTGTTTTTT
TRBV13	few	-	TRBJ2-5	CASSPRRGEFQETQYF	TGTGCCAGCAGCCCCCGTAGGGGCGAGTTCCAAGAGACCCAGTACTTC
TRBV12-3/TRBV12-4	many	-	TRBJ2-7	CASRGEYEQYF	TGTGCCAGCAGAGGGGAATACGAGCAGTACTTC
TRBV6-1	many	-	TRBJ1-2	CASSREHNYGYTF	TGTGCCAGCAGCAGGGAGCACAACTATGGCTACACCTTC
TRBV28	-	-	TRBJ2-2	CASSLLGFGELFF	TGTGCCAGCAGTTTATTGGGGTTCGGGGAGCTGTTTTTT
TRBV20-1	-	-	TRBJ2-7	CSARIVGGNYEQYF	TGCAGTGCTAGAATCGTTGGCGGAAACTACGAGCAGTACTTC
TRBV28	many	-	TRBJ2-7	CASSPSHRGTGQYF	TGTGCCAGCAGTCCGTCTCATAGGGGGACGGGGCAGTACTTC
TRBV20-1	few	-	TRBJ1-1	CSAHAGLRNTEAFF	TGCAGTGCTCACGCGGGACTTAGGAACACTGAAGCTTTCTTT
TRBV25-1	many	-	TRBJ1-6	CASSEFQGPSPLHF	TGTGCCAGCAGTGAATTCCAGGGGCCATCACCCCTCCACTTT
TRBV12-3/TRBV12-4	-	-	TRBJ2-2	CASSSNAGELFF	TGTGCCAGCAGTTCGAACGCCGGGGAGCTGTTTTTT
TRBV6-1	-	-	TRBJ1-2	CASSQSTGMYGYGYTF	TGTGCCAGCTCTCAATCCACAGGGATGTACGGCTATGGCTACACCTTC
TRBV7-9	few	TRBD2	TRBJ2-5	CASRNGLAGETQYF	TGTGCCAGCAGAAACGGACTAGCGGGAGAGACCCAGTACTTC
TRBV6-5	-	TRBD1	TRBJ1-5	CASSYSSGTGSNQPQHF	TGTGCCAGCAGTTACTCGAGTGGGACAGGGAGCAATCAGCCCCAGCATTTT
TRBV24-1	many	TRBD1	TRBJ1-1	CATRGTGKTEAFF	TGTGCCACCAGGGGGACAGGGAAAACTGAAGCTTTCTTT
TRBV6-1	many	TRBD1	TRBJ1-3	CASSLDRGLVNTIYF	TGTGCCAGCAGTCTAGACAGGGGGCTGGTAAACACCATATATTTT